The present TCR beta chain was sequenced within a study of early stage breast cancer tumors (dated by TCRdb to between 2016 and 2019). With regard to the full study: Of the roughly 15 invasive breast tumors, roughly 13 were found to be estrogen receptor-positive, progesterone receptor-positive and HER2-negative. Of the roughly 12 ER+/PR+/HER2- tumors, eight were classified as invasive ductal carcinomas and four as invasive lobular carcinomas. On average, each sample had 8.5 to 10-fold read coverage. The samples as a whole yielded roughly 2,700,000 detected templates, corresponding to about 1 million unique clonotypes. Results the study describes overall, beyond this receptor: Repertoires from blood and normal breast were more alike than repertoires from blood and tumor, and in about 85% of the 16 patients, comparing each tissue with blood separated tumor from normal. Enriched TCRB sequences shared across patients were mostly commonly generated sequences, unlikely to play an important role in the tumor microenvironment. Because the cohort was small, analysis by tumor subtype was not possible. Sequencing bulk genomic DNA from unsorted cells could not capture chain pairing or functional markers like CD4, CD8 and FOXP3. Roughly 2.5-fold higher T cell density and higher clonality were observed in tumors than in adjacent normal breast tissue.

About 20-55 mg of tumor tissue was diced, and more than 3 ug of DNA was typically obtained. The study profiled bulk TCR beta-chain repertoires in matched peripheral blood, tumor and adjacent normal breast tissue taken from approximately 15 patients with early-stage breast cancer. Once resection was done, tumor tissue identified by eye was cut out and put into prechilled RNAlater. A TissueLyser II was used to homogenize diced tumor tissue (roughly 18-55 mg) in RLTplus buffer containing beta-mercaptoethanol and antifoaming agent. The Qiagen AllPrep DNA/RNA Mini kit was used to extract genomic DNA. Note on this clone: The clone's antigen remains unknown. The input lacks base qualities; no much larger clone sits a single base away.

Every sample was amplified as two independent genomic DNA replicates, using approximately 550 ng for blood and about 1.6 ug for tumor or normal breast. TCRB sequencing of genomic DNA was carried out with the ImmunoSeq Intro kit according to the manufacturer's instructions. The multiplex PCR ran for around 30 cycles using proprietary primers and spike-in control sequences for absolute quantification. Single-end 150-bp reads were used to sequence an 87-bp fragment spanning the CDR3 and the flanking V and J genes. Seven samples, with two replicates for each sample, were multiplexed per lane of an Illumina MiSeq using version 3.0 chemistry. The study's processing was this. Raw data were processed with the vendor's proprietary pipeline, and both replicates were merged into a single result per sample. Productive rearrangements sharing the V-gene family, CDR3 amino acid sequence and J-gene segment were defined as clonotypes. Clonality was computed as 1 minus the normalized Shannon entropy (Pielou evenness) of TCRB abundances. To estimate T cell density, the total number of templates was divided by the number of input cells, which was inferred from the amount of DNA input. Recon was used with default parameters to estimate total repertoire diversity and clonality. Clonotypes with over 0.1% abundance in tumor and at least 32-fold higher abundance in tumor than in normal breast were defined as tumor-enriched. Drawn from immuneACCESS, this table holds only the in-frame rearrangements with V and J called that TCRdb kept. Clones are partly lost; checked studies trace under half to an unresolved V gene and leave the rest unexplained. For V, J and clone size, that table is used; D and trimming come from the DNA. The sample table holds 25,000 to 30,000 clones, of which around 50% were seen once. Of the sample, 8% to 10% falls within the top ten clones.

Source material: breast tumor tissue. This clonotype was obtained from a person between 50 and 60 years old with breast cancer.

The bases read TGCGCCAGCAGCTCCCTAGGGGATGGGACTGAAGCTTTCTTT. Translated, it gives CASSSLGDGTEAFF. In this chain, TRBV5-1 is recombined with TRBJ1-1; D gene: possibly TRBD1, on 5 matching bases. Spanning cysteine to phenylalanine, the CDR3 consists of 14 amino acids. Just the 42-base CDR3 DNA is kept, in frame starting at base 1. Looking up the germline V gene yields CDR1 SGHRS and CDR2 YFSETQ. Relative to germline, V is 3 bases shorter and J is 5 bases shorter, with 14 bases between their ends. When the CDR3 is completed using the reference TRBV5-1 and TRBJ1-1 genes on either side, the full variable domain is KAGVTQTPRYLIKTRGQQVTLSCSPISGHRSVSWYQQTPGQGLQFLFEYFSETQRNKGNFPGRFSGRQFSNSRSEMNVSTLELGDSALYLCASSSLGDGTEAFFGQGTRLTVV.